Listed below are T cell receptor beta chains from one sample, sequenced in a study of T cell changes during pregnancy in multiple sclerosis. Assay: immunoSEQ multiplex PCR; the TCRdb copy retains only in-frame clones and omits some. The repertoire holds about 59,000 clones, roughly 95% seen once, with 0.36% in the top ten. This specimen was CD4+ T cells from peripheral blood mononuclear cells, taken before pregnancy. Source of these receptors: a female donor with multiple sclerosis, enrolled in a pregnancy study. CDR3s include the opening cysteine and the closing phenylalanine or tryptophan. The D gene is left open where the match is weak. The size field is filled for only some rows; it gives once, few, many or a size class.

d_gene,j_gene,abundance,v_gene,CDR3nt,CDR3aa
TRBD2,TRBJ2-2,-,TRBV7-3,TGTGCCAGCAGCCATAGCGGGAGTGATCACGGGGAGCTGTTTTTT,CASSHSGSDHGELFF
-,TRBJ2-7,once,TRBV6-5,TGTGCCACCTACGTACCGGGACAAGGCTCCTACGAGCAGTACTTC,CATYVPGQGSYEQYF
TRBD1,TRBJ1-2,many,TRBV2,TGTGCCAGCAGACTTGGACAGGGAGCCTATGGCTACACCTTC,CASRLGQGAYGYTF
TRBD2,TRBJ2-3,-,TRBV6-6,TGTGCCAGCAGTTACGGGACTAGCGGCACAGATACGCAGTATTTT,CASSYGTSGTDTQYF
-,TRBJ1-1,-,TRBV11-2,TGTGCCAGCAGCTTAGAAGTAATTTCTAGTCGGACTGAAGCTTTCTTT,CASSLEVISSRTEAFF
TRBD2,TRBJ2-1,-,TRBV9,TGTGCCAGCAGCCCCGGGACTAGCGGTTACAATGAGCAGTTCTTC,CASSPGTSGYNEQFF
-,TRBJ1-1,-,TRBV5-4,TGTGCCAGCAGCTTCCAGGGCTCCACTGAAGCTTTCTTT,CASSFQGSTEAFF
-,TRBJ2-3,-,TRBV11-3,TGTGCCAGCAGCTTAGACCCGCAGGGTTGGACGCAGTATTTT,CASSLDPQGWTQYF
-,TRBJ2-3,-,TRBV9,TGTGCCAGCAGCGTCCGGTACTCAGATACGCAGTATTTT,CASSVRYSDTQYF
-,TRBJ2-5,-,TRBV4-2,TGTGCCAGCAGCCAAGTAGGCGGGGTGCAAGAGACCCAGTACTTC,CASSQVGGVQETQYF
-,TRBJ2-7,-,TRBV7-6,TGTGCCAGCAGCTCCCCCGGGACTTCCTACGAGCAGTACTTC,CASSSPGTSYEQYF
TRBD1,TRBJ1-3,-,TRBV6-1,TGTGCCAGCAGGGGACAGGTTTACTCTGGAAACACCATATATTTT,CASRGQVYSGNTIYF
TRBD1,TRBJ1-4,-,TRBV14,TGTGCCAGCAGCTTAACCCAGGGGGGAGCTAATGAAAAACTGTTTTTT,CASSLTQGGANEKLFF
-,TRBJ2-1,-,TRBV19,TGTGCCAGTATCAGCTTGACGAGGGAGCAGTTCTTC,CASISLTREQFF
-,TRBJ1-4,-,TRBV27,TGTGCCAGCCGGGAGGGGATCGTGGCAACTAATGAAAAACTGTTTTTT,CASREGIVATNEKLFF
TRBD1,TRBJ2-1,-,TRBV7-9,TGTGCCAGCAGCGCAAACAGGGGCCTGGACGATGAGCAGTTCTTC,CASSANRGLDDEQFF
-,TRBJ2-1,-,TRBV7-6,TGTGCCAGCAGCTTGAGATATCGGACTTACAATGAGCAGTTCTTC,CASSLRYRTYNEQFF
-,TRBJ2-7,-,TRBV6-1,TGTGCCAGCAGTGATGTCCGGGGCTACGAGCAGTACTTC,CASSDVRGYEQYF
-,TRBJ1-2,-,TRBV18,TGTGCCAGCTCACCAGAGTCGGGGGCTAACTATGGCTACACCTTC,CASSPESGANYGYTF
-,TRBJ2-2,-,TRBV28,TGTGCCAGCAGTCCACGACTAAACACCGGGGAGCTGTTTTTT,CASSPRLNTGELFF
TRBD1,TRBJ2-3,-,TRBV19,TGTGCCAGTAGTATAAATGGACAGGGCGGTTATACGCAGTATTTT,CASSINGQGGYTQYF
-,TRBJ1-1,few,TRBV2,TGTGCCAGCAGTGTAACTAAAGGGAACACTGAAGCTTTCTTT,CASSVTKGNTEAFF
-,TRBJ2-1,-,TRBV2,TGTGCCAGCAGTGAACGCCGGGTTCCCTACAATGAGCAGTTCTTC,CASSERRVPYNEQFF
TRBD2,TRBJ2-1,-,TRBV9,TGTGCCAGCAGCGTTCTACTAGCGGGATTGGTCCATGAGCAGTTCTTC,CASSVLLAGLVHEQFF
TRBD1,TRBJ2-5,-,TRBV5-1,TGCGCCAGCAGCTTGGGGGGGACAGGGCGAGAGACCCAGTACTTC,CASSLGGTGRETQYF
TRBD1,TRBJ2-6,-,TRBV18,TGTGCCAGCTCAGTACAGGGGGATGGGGCCAACGTCCTGACTTTC,CASSVQGDGANVLTF
-,TRBJ2-3,-,TRBV19,TGTGCCAGTAGTATGCAGGGGCGAGATACGCAGTATTTT,CASSMQGRDTQYF
-,TRBJ2-7,-,TRBV29-1,TGCAGCGTTGAACCTCGCCCCCTAGAGCAGTACTTC,CSVEPRPLEQYF
TRBD2,TRBJ2-5,-,TRBV5-6,TGTGCCAGCAGCTTGGCCGGGAGGGCCCAAGAGACCCAGTACTTC,CASSLAGRAQETQYF
-,TRBJ1-5,-,TRBV7-2,TGTGCCAGCAGCTTATTATCAGATAGCAATCAGCCCCAGCATTTT,CASSLLSDSNQPQHF
TRBD2,TRBJ2-5,-,TRBV4-3,TGCGCCAGCAGCCAAGACCTCGGGACTAGTTGGGGAGGGGAGACCCAGTACTTC,CASSQDLGTSWGGETQYF
TRBD2,TRBJ2-3,-,TRBV12-5,TGTGCTAGTGCCCTTAGCGGGAGTGGCGATACGCAGTATTTT,CASALSGSGDTQYF
TRBD2,TRBJ2-5,once,TRBV28,TGTGCCAGCAGTTTATCCCAGGGAGGGGCAGAGACCCAGTACTTC,CASSLSQGGAETQYF
TRBD2,TRBJ2-1,-,TRBV5-1,TGCGCCAGCAGCGGGACGCTAGCGGGGAATATCAATGAGCAGTTCTTC,CASSGTLAGNINEQFF
TRBD2,TRBJ2-1,-,TRBV14,TGTGCCAGCAGCCCTCTAGCGGGATCCAGGTTGGTTGAGCAGTTCTTC,CASSPLAGSRLVEQFF
TRBD1,TRBJ2-7,once,TRBV28,TGTGCCATTGGGACAGGGGCAAGAGAGCAGTACTTC,CAIGTGAREQYF
-,TRBJ2-1,once,TRBV28,TGTGCCAGCAGTCCCTCAGGGGGGACGATAGATGAGCAGTTCTTC,CASSPSGGTIDEQFF
TRBD1,TRBJ2-7,-,TRBV23-1,TGCGCCAGCAGTCAATCGAGGGGGCAGGACGAGCAGTACTTC,CASSQSRGQDEQYF
-,TRBJ2-1,-,TRBV19,TGTGCCAGTAGTAAGATCCTAGGTTCCTACAATGAGCAGTTCTTC,CASSKILGSYNEQFF
-,TRBJ1-1,-,TRBV5-3,TGTGCCAGAAGCTTACGGGACATCTCGTGCTCAATGAACACTGAAGCTTTCTTT,CARSLRDISCSMNTEAFF
TRBD2,TRBJ2-7,once,TRBV7-2,TGTGCCAGCAGCTTAGATACTAGCGGCGGATGGCAGTACTTC,CASSLDTSGGWQYF
TRBD1,TRBJ2-5,-,TRBV29-1,TGCAGCGTGGGAACCGGGACAGGGAATGGAGAGACCCAGTACTTC,CSVGTGTGNGETQYF
-,TRBJ2-7,-,TRBV7-9,TGTGCCAGCAGCTTAGCGACAAGTTTCTACGAGCAGTACTTC,CASSLATSFYEQYF
-,TRBJ2-3,once,TRBV5-4,TGTGCCAGCAGCACAAACACAGATACGCAGTATTTT,CASSTNTDTQYF
-,TRBJ1-2,-,TRBV14,TGTGCCAGCAGCCCAGTGGGCAGTTCTAACTATGGCTACACCTTC,CASSPVGSSNYGYTF
TRBD2,TRBJ2-2,-,TRBV27,TGTGCCAGCAGTCCCCGACTGAGCGGGAGGCCGAACACCGGGGAGCTGTTTTTT,CASSPRLSGRPNTGELFF
TRBD2,TRBJ2-3,-,TRBV5-1,TGCGCCAGCAGCCCAGGACTAGCGGGAGGGCCGAGCACAGATACGCAGTATTTT,CASSPGLAGGPSTDTQYF
TRBD1,TRBJ2-1,-,TRBV7-2,TGTGCCAGCAGCTCCCGGACAGGGGGCGGCGGCTCCTACAATGAGCAGTTCTTC,CASSSRTGGGGSYNEQFF
TRBD2,TRBJ2-1,-,TRBV27,TGTGCCAGCAGCCCTATCGGGACTAGCGGGATTCTACTCCATGAGCAGTTCTTC,CASSPIGTSGILLHEQFF
-,TRBJ1-1,-,TRBV7-3,TGTGCCAGCAGCTTAGCCAGGGGCACTGAAGCTTTCTTT,CASSLARGTEAFF
-,TRBJ2-5,-,TRBV19,TGTGCCAGTAGTATTTCGGGGTTTCAAGAGACCCAGTACTTC,CASSISGFQETQYF
-,TRBJ2-5,-,TRBV7-9,TGTGCCAGCACACCGACAGATCACCAAGAGACCCAGTACTTC,CASTPTDHQETQYF
TRBD1,TRBJ2-6,-,TRBV19,TGTGCCAGTAGTATAACCGGGACAGGGCTTTCTGGGGCCAACGTCCTGACTTTC,CASSITGTGLSGANVLTF
-,TRBJ1-5,-,TRBV6-6,TGTGCCCATGGGGTACAGGCCGCGCAGCCCCAGCATTTT,CAHGVQAAQPQHF
-,TRBJ1-5,once,TRBV2,TGTGCCAGCAGTGAGCTAGCGGACGGGAGCCAGCCCCAGCATTTT,CASSELADGSQPQHF
TRBD1,TRBJ2-7,-,TRBV6-1,TGTGCCAGCAGTGGATCCCGGGACAGGGACCCCTACGAGCAGTACTTC,CASSGSRDRDPYEQYF